This passage covers 5 T cell receptor beta chains from one sample sequenced in a study of shared clonotypes between healthy human individuals. Measured with immunoSEQ multiplex PCR; TCRdb has only the in-frame clones, and not every one. The profile covers about 2 million clones, with 85% to 95% appearing a single time and more than 0.1% taken by the ten largest. What was sequenced was naive CD4+ T cells sorted from blood. Described subset: CD45RA+ positively selected. Source of these receptors: a man younger than 30 in good health.

Concerning this clone: Other nucleotide sequences from this sample produce the same CDR3. The genes are TRBV6-5 and TRBJ1-4, with a weak D call TRBD1 (5 bases). CDR1 is MNHEY and CDR2 is SVGAGI in the germline V gene. The CDR3 extends over 15 amino acids. The V gene lost 2 bases and the J gene lost 3 bases, with 10 bases spanning the gap. The CDR3 sequence is CASSYGGPPNEKLFF. The CDR3 nucleotides read TGTGCCAGCAGTTACGGGGGACCTCCTAATGAAAAACTGTTTTTT.

This clone occurred once. This CDR3 is CASTLGDTEAFF. The CDR3 coding sequence is TGTGCCAGCACGTTGGGGGACACTGAAGCTTTCTTT. The chain is built from TRBV28 and TRBJ1-1, with D possibly being TRBD1 (5 bases). Per germline, CDR1 MDHEN and CDR2 SYDVKM. The CDR3 length is 12 residues. V shed 7 bases and J shed 3 bases, with 9 bases lying between them.

The J gene is TRBJ2-7, the V gene TRBV27; the D gene is possibly TRBD2 (6 bases). Germline loops: CDR1 MNHEY, CDR2 SMNVEV (reference sequence). Trimming left V 4 bases short and J 3 bases short, with 16 bases between. CDR3 length: 15 residues. The CDR3 sequence is CASSSLGGNDYEQYF. For the CDR3, the DNA is TGTGCCAGCAGTTCCCTTGGAGGGAACGACTACGAGCAGTACTTC.

The chain has TRBV18 and TRBJ2-1; no reliable D call. Trimming took 0 bases from V and 0 from J, leaving 9 bases between them. The germline V gene has CDR1 KGHSH and CDR2 LQKENI. The CDR3 loop spans 16 amino acids. The CDR3 loop reads CASSPPKVSSYNEQFF. The CDR3 nucleotides read TGTGCCAGCTCACCACCGAAGGTCAGCTCCTACAATGAGCAGTTCTTC.

On this clone: One end of the junction fails to match germline, which may point to a read error. The V and J genes are TRBV7-7 and TRBJ2-5; D gene unclear. This CDR3 has 15 residues. Germline loops: CDR1 SSHAT, CDR2 FNYEAQ (reference sequence). The chain's CDR3 is CASSPNAQSQETQYF. The DNA for the CDR3 is TGTGCTAGCAGCCCTAACGCTCAGTCTCAAGAGACCCAGTACTTC. The full variable domain, completed using reference TRBV7-7 and TRBJ2-5, is GAGVSQSPRYKVTKRGQDVTLRCDPISSHATLYWYQQALGQGPEFLTYFNYEAQPDKSGLPSDRFSAERPEGSISTLTIQRTEQRDSAMYRCASSPNAQSQETQYFGPGTRLLVL.